This T cell receptor (beta chain) was identified in a study of shared clonotypes between healthy human individuals. Study-wide findings and caveats: About 4.5% of naive CD4 clonotypes were common to several donors. Generally, estimated richness proved larger in naive subsets than it did in memory subsets.

Only in-frame clones appear in the TCRdb table, and some are missing; sequencing was by immunoSEQ multiplex PCR. The table has more than 2,000,000 clones, approximately 95% seen once. Of note for this clone: The antigen is undetermined. The identical CDR3 is also encoded by other nucleotide sequences in the sample.

Germline CDR1 and CDR2: MDHEN and SYDVKM. CDR3 length: 16 amino acids. Losses at the gene ends were 5 bases for V and 7 bases for J; bases not matched to a gene: 9. The clonotype comes from a man younger than 35 in good health. Some clones in this sample may be carry-over from other donors' samples. Source material: naive CD4+ T cells from PBMCs. Regarding subset: CD45RA+ positively selected. The V and J genes are TRBV28 and TRBJ2-1, with TRBD2 matching 12 bases. CDR3 DNA sequence: TGTGCCAGCAGTCCAGGTCTAGCGGGAGGGTGGAATGAGCAGTTCTTC. It translates to CASSPGLAGGWNEQFF.